These 16 T cell receptor beta chains were all obtained from the same sample, sequenced in a study of T cells after posttransplantation cyclophosphamide. The naive gate required viable CD3+CD4+ or CD3+CD8+ cells with CCR7+CD45RA+CD45RO-CD95-CD27+CD28+ phenotype. The table came from immunoSEQ multiplex PCR; TCRdb's copy has only in-frame clones and leaves some out. This sample has 20,000 to 25,000 clones, with around 98% found just once. Material: naive CD4+ T cells sorted from PBMCs. Every receptor here comes from a man between 45 and 60 years old in good health, CMV-negative, and a related stem cell transplant donor.

The chain uses TRBV5-1 and TRBJ1-4; D unresolved. The germline gives CDR1 SGHRS, CDR2 YFSETQ. The CDR3 sequence is 13 residues long. V lost 0 bases to trimming and J lost 7 bases, with 7 bases between them. CDR3 region: CASSLERGEKLFF. In nucleotides, the CDR3 is TGCGCCAGCAGCTTGGAACGGGGTGAAAAACTGTTTTTT.

This chain connects TRBV9 to TRBJ2-2, with TRBD1 identical over 8 bases. The CDR3 loop spans 16 amino acids. Trimming removed 7 bases from V and 3 bases from J; junction bases left unmatched: 11. Germline values: CDR1 SGDLS, CDR2 YYNGEE. The CDR3 DNA sequence: TGTGCCAGCGGCGGTGGCGGACAGGGATACACCGGGGAGCTGTTTTTT. It is translated as CASGGGGQGYTGELFF.

This clone was seen more than once but under ten times. The rearrangement joins TRBV10-1 to TRBJ1-4; D is unresolved. Germline loops: CDR1 WNHNN, CDR2 SYGVQD (reference sequence). The CDR3 extends over 17 amino acids. The V end was cut by 3 bases, the J end by 8 bases, with 22 bases between. The CDR3 DNA is TGCGCCAGCAGTGAAGCAGTGGCTTCCCGCGGTGGAGAAAAACTGTTTTTT. It specifies CASSEAVASRGGEKLFF.

The gene calls are TRBV7-9 and TRBJ2-3; a possible D gene is TRBD2 (5 bases). Germline CDR1 is SEHNR and CDR2 is FQNEAQ (reference sequence). The CDR3 covers 15 residues. Trimming shortened V by 7 bases and J by 2 bases, and 16 bases separated the two germline ends. The DNA of the CDR3 is TGTGCCAGCACACGAGGCGGGTCTAACACAGATACGCAGTATTTT. It yields the protein CASTRGGSNTDTQYF.

The V and J genes are TRBV9 and TRBJ2-7, with D unclear. The germline gives CDR1 SGDLS, CDR2 YYNGEE. Trimming pared 0 bases from V and 2 bases from J, leaving 6 bases between. The CDR3 length is 13 residues. CDR3 nucleotides: TGTGCCAGCAGCGTAGCCCCAGCCTACGAGCAGTACTTC. This sequence encodes CASSVAPAYEQYF.

Here the CDR3 reads CASSYLTGTYEQYF. The CDR3 nucleotides are TGTGCCAGCAGTTACCTGACGGGTACCTACGAGCAGTACTTC. The chain recombines TRBV6-5 with TRBJ2-7; D unresolved. This CDR3 has 14 residues. CDR1 is MNHEY and CDR2 is SVGAGI in the germline V gene. V lost 2 bases and J lost 2, with 10 bases in between.

J is TRBJ2-5 and V is TRBV5-8; no definite D call. Germline-derived CDR1 and CDR2 are SGHTS and YDEGEE. Trimming stripped 3 bases from V and 1 base from J, with 7 bases between. The CDR3 is made up of 13 amino acids. The CDR3: CASSWAFQETQYF. The CDR3 nucleotides read TGTGCCAGCAGCTGGGCCTTCCAAGAGACCCAGTACTTC.

This chain links TRBV7-8 with TRBJ1-5, with 7 nucleotides matching TRBD1. CDR1 and CDR2 (germline): SGHVS, FQNEAQ. Trimming took 3 bases from V and 4 from J; bases not matched to a gene: 9. CDR3 length: 16 residues. CDR3 sequence (DNA): TGTGCCAGCAGCTTCCAAGCCGGGACAGCGAATCAGCCCCAGCATTTT. This codes for CASSFQAGTANQPQHF.

The J gene is TRBJ2-7, the V gene TRBV7-3; a weak D match, TRBD2 (5 bases). The germline CDR1 and CDR2 sequences are SGHTA and FQGTGA. Trimming cost V 2 bases and J 3 bases, with 11 bases left between them. The CDR3 contains 14 residues. CDR3 DNA: TGTGCCAGCAGCTTATCAGTAGCGAGCTACGAGCAGTACTTC. It encodes CASSLSVASYEQYF.

This chain joins TRBV5-1 and TRBJ2-3, with TRBD1 identical over 8 bases. CDR1 is SGHRS, CDR2 YFSETQ, per germline. With 5 bases clipped from V and 4 bases from J, the junction kept 9 bases outside the gene matches. The CDR3 has 15 residues. The CDR3 DNA follows: TGCGCCAGCAGACCCGACAGGGGCCCCCCAGATACGCAGTATTTT. Its translation is CASRPDRGPPDTQYF.

This chain links TRBV2 with TRBJ1-2; TRBD1 is a possible D gene (5 bases). Germline loops: CDR1 SNHLY, CDR2 FYNNEI. The CDR3 extends over 13 amino acids. V was clipped by 3 bases and J by 1 base, with 6 bases between them. In nucleotides, the CDR3 is TGTGCCAGCAGTGAGGACAATAACTATGGCTACACCTTC. As protein: CASSEDNNYGYTF.

The chain carries TRBV6-5 and TRBJ2-1, with 10 bases that match TRBD1. Germline CDR1 and CDR2: MNHEY and SVGAGI. V was pared by 0 bases and J by 15 bases, with 14 bases of the junction left unmatched. This CDR3 has 16 amino acids. The chain's CDR3 is CASSYSWTGGVVGPFF. The DNA for the CDR3 is TGTGCCAGCAGTTACTCCTGGACAGGGGGAGTTGTTGGGCCGTTCTTC.

The V and J genes are TRBV12-5 and TRBJ1-5; D unresolved. The germline V and J ends were trimmed by 7 bases and 5 bases, with 12 bases remaining between them. This CDR3 spans 13 amino acids. Per the germline V gene, CDR1 is LGHNT and CDR2 is FRNRAP. The CDR3 DNA sequence: TGTGCTAGTGCCCTCGGACTGCATCAGCCCCAGCATTTT. It encodes CASALGLHQPQHF.

The V and J genes are TRBV29-1 and TRBJ1-1, with 9 nucleotides matching TRBD1. V was clipped by 5 bases and J by 1 base; unmatched bases: 8. The CDR3 length is 15 residues. CDR1 and CDR2 from the germline V gene are SQVTM and ANQGSEA. CDR3 amino acids: CSVFPTDRGNTEAFF. CDR3 nucleotides: TGCAGCGTTTTTCCTACGGACAGGGGGAACACTGAAGCTTTCTTT. The full variable domain, its missing parts supplied by reference TRBV29-1 and TRBJ1-1, is SAVISQKPSRDICQRGTSLTIQCQVDSQVTMMFWYRQQPGQSLTLIATANQGSEATYESGFVIDKFPISRPNLTFSTLTVSNMSPEDSSIYLCSVFPTDRGNTEAFFGQGTRLTVV.

The chain carries TRBV9 and TRBJ2-5; D is possibly TRBD1 (6 bases). V dropped 0 bases and J dropped 3 bases, with 12 bases sitting between them. The CDR3 length is 15 residues. Germline CDR1 and CDR2: SGDLS and YYNGEE. The CDR3 spells CASSVGSGAEETQYF. CDR3 nucleotides: TGTGCCAGCAGCGTAGGCTCAGGGGCAGAAGAGACCCAGTACTTC.

The chain employs TRBV11-2 and TRBJ2-1, with a weak D call TRBD2 (6 bases). The CDR3 is made up of 16 amino acids. V gave up 2 bases and J gave up 2 bases, with 13 bases separating them. Per germline, CDR1 SGHAT and CDR2 FQNNGV. CDR3 DNA sequence: TGTGCCAGCAGCTTACAGGTAGCGGCTACCTACAATGAGCAGTTCTTC. Its translation is CASSLQVAATYNEQFF.